This T cell receptor (beta chain) was captured by sequencing in a study of blood T cell repertoires in COVID-19. Study at large: The origin of the acute and convalescent COVID-19 samples was the United States, Italy and Spain.

Clones were read by immunoSEQ multiplex PCR, and TCRdb kept only the in-frame ones, dropping some. The data contain tens of thousands of clones, less than 95% of them singletons. The germline V and J ends were trimmed by 0 bases and 2 bases, with 12 bases remaining between them. This CDR3 is 16 amino acids long. Germline CDR1 reads LGHNA; CDR2 reads YSLEER. The receptor's source is a man aged 45-65 years with COVID-19, enrolled during active disease. Source material: peripheral blood. The chain combines TRBV4-3 with TRBJ2-3; possible D gene TRBD2, 7 bases. The CDR3 region is CASSQEGGGFTDTQYF. CDR3 in DNA: TGCGCCAGCAGCCAAGAAGGCGGGGGCTTCACAGATACGCAGTATTTT.